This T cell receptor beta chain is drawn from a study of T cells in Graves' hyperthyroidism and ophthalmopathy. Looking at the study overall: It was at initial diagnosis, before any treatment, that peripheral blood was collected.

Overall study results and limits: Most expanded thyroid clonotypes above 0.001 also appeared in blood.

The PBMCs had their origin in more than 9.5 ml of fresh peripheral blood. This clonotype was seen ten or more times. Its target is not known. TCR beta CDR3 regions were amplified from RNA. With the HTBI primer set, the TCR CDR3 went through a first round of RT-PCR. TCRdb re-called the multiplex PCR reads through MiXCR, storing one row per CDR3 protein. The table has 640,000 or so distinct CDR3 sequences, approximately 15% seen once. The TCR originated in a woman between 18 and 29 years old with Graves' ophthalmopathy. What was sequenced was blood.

CDR3 sequence reads: CASTGTVAVSEQYF. In DNA, the CDR3 is TGTGCCAGCACAGGAACGGTAGCGGTGAGCGAGCAGTACTTC. The rearrangement joins TRBV6-2 or TRBV6-3 to TRBJ2-7, with TRBD2 as a possible D gene (6 bases). This CDR3 comprises 14 residues. The V end lost 7 bases, the J end lost 6 bases, and 19 bases lay between the germline ends. Looked up from germline, CDR1 is MNHEY and CDR2 is SVGEGT.